This T cell receptor beta chain was recorded in a study of T cell changes during pregnancy in multiple sclerosis. In its sample, this clone ranks as medium-sized. Per germline, CDR1 ENHRY and CDR2 SYGVKD. This CDR3 has 14 amino acids. V was clipped by 0 bases and J by 3 bases, with 6 bases between them. Data came from immunoSEQ multiplex PCR; TCRdb stores just in-frame clones and leaves some out. The sample has roughly 38,000 clones; approximately 85% are singletons. Sequenced here: CD4+ T cells from peripheral blood mononuclear cells, sampled before pregnancy. This TCR came from a female donor with multiple sclerosis, enrolled in a pregnancy study. V gene TRBV10-3 combines with J gene TRBJ1-3; D unresolved. For the CDR3, the DNA is TGTGCCATCAGTGAGTCGAGCCTTGGAAACACCATATATTTT. Encoded protein: CAISESSLGNTIYF.